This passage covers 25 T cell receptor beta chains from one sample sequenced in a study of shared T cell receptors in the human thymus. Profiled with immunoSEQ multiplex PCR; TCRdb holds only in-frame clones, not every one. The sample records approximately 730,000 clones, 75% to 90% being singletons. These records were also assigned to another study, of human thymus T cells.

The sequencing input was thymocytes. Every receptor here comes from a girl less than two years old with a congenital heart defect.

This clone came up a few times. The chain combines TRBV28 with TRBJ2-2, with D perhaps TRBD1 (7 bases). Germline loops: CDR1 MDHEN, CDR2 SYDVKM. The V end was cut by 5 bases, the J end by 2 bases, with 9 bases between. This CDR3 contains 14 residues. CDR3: CASSQGGNTGELFF. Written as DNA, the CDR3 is TGTGCCAGCAGTCAGGGGGGTAACACCGGGGAGCTGTTTTTT.

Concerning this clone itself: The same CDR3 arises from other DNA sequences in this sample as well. The CDR3, as DNA: TGTGCCAGCAGCCCAGGGTTGAACAATCAGCCCCAGCATTTT. Its protein is CASSPGLNNQPQHF. The rearrangement uses TRBV6-5 and TRBJ1-5, with D possibly being TRBD1 (5 bases). In germline, CDR1 is MNHEY, CDR2 SVGAGI. This CDR3 region has 14 residues. V was trimmed by 6 bases and J by 3 bases, leaving 12 bases between them.

This CDR3 is CASSSVFREDSNQPQHF. The CDR3 nucleotides read TGTGCCAGTAGTTCGGTTTTTCGAGAAGATAGCAATCAGCCCCAGCATTTT. The rearrangement uses TRBV19 and TRBJ1-5; no clear D. This CDR3 is built from 17 residues. With 5 bases removed from V and 0 bases from J, the gap between germline ends came to 17 bases. Per germline, CDR1 LNHDA and CDR2 SQIVND (reference sequence).

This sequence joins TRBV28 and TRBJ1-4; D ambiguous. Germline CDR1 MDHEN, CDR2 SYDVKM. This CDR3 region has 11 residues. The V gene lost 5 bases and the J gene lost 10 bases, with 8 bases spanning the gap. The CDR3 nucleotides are TGTGCCAGCAGTAACGCGGGAAAACTGTTTTTT. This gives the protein CASSNAGKLFF. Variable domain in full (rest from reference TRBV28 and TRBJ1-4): DVKVTQSSRYLVKRTGEKVFLECVQDMDHENMFWYRQDPGLGLRLIYFSYDVKMKEKGDIPEGYSVSREKKERFSLILESASTNQTSMYLCASSNAGKLFFGSGTQLSVL.

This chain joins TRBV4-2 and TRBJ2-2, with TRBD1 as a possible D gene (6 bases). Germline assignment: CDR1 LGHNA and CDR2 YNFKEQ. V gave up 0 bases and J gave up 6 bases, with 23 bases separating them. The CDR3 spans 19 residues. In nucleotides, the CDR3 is TGTGCCAGCAGCCAAGAAGGGGGTAGTGGGGCCCCAAGGGCCGGGGAGCTGTTTTTT. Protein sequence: CASSQEGGSGAPRAGELFF.

The CDR3 DNA is TGTGCCAGCAGCCCGACAAACATGAACACTGAAGCTTTCTTT. Its protein product is CASSPTNMNTEAFF. The rearrangement joins TRBV11-1 to TRBJ1-1; no clear D. CDR1 SGHAT and CDR2 FQDESV come from the germline V gene (reference sequence). V lost 5 bases, J lost 0 bases, and 10 bases lay in between. The CDR3 is made up of 14 amino acids.

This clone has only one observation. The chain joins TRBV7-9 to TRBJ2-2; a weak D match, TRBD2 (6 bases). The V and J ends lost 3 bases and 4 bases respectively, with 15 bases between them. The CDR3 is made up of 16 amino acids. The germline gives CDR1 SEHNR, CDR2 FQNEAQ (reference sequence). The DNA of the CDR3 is TGTGCCAGCAGCTTCCGGGACTCCTCTCTCACCGGGGAGCTGTTTTTT. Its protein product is CASSFRDSSLTGELFF.

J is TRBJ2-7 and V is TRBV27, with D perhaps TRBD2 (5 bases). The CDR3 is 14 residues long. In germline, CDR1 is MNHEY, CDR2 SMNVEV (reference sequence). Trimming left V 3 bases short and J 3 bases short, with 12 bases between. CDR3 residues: CASSFRRGDYEQYF. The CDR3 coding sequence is TGTGCCAGCAGTTTCCGCCGGGGAGACTACGAGCAGTACTTC.

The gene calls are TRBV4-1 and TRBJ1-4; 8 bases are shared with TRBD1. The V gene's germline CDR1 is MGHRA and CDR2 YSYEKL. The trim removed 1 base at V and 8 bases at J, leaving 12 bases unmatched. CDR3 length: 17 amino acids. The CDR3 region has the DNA TGCGCCAGCAGCCAAGTCAGGGACAGGTGGGGTAAGGAAAAACTGTTTTTT. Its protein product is CASSQVRDRWGKEKLFF.

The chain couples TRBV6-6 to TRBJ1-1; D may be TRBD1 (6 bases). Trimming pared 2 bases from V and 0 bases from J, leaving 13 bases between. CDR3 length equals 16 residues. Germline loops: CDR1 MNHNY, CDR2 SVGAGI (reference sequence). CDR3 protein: CASSYGQGRLNTEAFF. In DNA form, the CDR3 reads TGTGCCAGCAGTTACGGGCAGGGGCGACTGAACACTGAAGCTTTCTTT.

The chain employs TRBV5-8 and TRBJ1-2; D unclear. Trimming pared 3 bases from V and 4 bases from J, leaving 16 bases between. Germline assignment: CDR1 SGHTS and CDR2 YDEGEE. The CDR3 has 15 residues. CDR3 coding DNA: TGTGCCAGCAGCTCCACCCCGGGATTTCGCTATGGCTACACCTTC. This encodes CASSSTPGFRYGYTF.

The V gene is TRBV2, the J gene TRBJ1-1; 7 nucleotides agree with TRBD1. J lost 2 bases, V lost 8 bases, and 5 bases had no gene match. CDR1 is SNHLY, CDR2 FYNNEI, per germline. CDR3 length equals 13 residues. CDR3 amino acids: CASRGQRNTEAFF. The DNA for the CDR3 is TGTGCCAGCCGGGGACAGCGAAACACTGAAGCTTTCTTT.

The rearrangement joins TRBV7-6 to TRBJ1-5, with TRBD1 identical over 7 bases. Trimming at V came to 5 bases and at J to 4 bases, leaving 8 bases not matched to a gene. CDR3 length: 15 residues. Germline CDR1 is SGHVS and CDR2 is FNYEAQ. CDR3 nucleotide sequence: TGTGCCAGCAGCCCTTTGACAGGGACGAATCAGCCCCAGCATTTT. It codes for CASSPLTGTNQPQHF.

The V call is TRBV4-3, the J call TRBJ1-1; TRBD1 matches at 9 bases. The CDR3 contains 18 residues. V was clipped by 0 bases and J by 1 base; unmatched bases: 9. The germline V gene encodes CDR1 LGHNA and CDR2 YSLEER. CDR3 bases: TGCGCCAGCAGCCAAGAAAATAGTAGGGACAGGGAGAACACTGAAGCTTTCTTT. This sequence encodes CASSQENSRDRENTEAFF.

The CDR3 nucleotides are TGCGCCAGCAGTGAGTCCAGGGGGTCCCGTTCACCCCTCCACTTT. Its translation: CASSESRGSRSPLHF. The chain is built from TRBV10-1 and TRBJ1-6, with 7 bases identical to TRBD1. The V and J ends lost 0 bases and 9 bases, in that order; junction bases with no gene match: 5. Per germline, CDR1 WNHNN and CDR2 SYGVQD (reference sequence). The CDR3 has 15 residues.

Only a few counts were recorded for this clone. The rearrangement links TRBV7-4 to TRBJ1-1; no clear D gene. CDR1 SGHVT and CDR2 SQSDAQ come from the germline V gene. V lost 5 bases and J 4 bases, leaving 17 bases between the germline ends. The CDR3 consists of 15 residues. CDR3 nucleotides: TGTGCCAGCAGCCCCCCCGGTTGGAGTACCACTGAAGCTTTCTTT. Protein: CASSPPGWSTTEAFF.

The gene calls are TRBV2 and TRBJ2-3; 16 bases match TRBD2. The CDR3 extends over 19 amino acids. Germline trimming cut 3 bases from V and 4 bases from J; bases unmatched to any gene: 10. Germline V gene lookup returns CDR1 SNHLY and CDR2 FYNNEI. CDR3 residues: CASSDVPGLAGGPADTQYF. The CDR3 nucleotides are TGTGCCAGCAGTGACGTCCCGGGACTAGCGGGGGGGCCCGCAGATACGCAGTATTTT.

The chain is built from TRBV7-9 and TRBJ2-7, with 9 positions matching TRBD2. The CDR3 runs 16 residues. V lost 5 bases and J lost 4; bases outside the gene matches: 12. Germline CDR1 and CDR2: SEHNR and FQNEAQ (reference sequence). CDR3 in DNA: TGTGCCAGCAGCCTCTCAGCGGGGGGCAGCATTTACGAGCAGTACTTC. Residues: CASSLSAGGSIYEQYF.

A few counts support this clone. The chain's CDR3 is CASSQYRAVYGYTF. CDR3 DNA sequence: TGTGCCAGCAGCCAATACAGGGCCGTCTATGGCTACACCTTC. The chain employs TRBV11-2 and TRBJ1-2; D is possibly TRBD1 (6 bases). V shed 5 bases and J shed 4 bases, with 14 bases lying between them. CDR1 and CDR2 from the germline V gene are SGHAT and FQNNGV. The CDR3 is 14 residues long.

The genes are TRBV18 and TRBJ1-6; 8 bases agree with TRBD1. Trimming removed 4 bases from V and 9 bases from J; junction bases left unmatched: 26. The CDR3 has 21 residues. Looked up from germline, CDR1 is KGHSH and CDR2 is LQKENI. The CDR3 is CASSRPAGTGRSKSHGSPLHF. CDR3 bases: TGTGCCAGCTCACGACCGGCCGGGACAGGTCGCTCCAAATCCCATGGTTCACCCCTCCACTTT.

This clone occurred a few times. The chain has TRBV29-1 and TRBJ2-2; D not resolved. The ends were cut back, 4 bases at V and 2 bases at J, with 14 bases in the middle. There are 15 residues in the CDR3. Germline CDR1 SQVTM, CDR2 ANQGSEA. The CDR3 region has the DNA TGCAGCGTTGCCGCGGATTCGACTAACACCGGGGAGCTGTTTTTT. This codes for CSVAADSTNTGELFF.

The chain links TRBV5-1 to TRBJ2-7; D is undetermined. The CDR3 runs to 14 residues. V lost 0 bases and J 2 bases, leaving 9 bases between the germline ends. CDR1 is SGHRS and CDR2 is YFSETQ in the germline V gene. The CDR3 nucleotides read TGCGCCAGCAGCTTGGAGCTCCAGGCCTACGAGCAGTACTTC. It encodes CASSLELQAYEQYF.

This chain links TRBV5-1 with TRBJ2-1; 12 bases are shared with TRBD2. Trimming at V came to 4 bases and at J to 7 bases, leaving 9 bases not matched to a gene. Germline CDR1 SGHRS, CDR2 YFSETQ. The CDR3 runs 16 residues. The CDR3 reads CASSLLLAGGCNEQFF. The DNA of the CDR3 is TGCGCCAGCAGCCTCCTCCTAGCGGGGGGGTGTAATGAGCAGTTCTTC.

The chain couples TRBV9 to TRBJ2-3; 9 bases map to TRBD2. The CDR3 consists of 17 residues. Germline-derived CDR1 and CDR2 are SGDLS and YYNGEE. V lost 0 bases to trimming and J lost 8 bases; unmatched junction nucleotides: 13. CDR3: CASSVGSVRRGGVTQYF. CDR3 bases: TGTGCCAGCAGCGTAGGCTCCGTAAGGCGGGGGGGCGTTACGCAGTATTTT.

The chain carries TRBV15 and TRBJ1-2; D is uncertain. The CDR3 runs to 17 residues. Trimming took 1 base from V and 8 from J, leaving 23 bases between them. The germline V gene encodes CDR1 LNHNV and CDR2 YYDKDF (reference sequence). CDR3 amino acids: CATSRGKSVGVFPGYTF. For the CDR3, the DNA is TGTGCCACCAGCAGAGGAAAGTCCGTCGGGGTCTTCCCCGGCTACACCTTC.